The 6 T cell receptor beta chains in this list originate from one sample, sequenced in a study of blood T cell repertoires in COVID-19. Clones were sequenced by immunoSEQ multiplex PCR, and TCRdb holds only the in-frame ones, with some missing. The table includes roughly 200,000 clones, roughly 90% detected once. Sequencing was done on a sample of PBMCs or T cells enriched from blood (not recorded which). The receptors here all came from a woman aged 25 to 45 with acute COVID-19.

CDR3 sequence (DNA): TGTGCCAGCAGCGTGGGGGGTCGCGCAGATACGCAGTATTTT. Translating gives CASSVGGRADTQYF. The rearrangement uses TRBV9 and TRBJ2-3; D might be TRBD2 (6 bases). There are 14 residues in the CDR3. Trimming stripped 2 bases from V and 4 bases from J, with 11 bases between. Per the germline V gene, CDR1 is SGDLS and CDR2 is YYNGEE.

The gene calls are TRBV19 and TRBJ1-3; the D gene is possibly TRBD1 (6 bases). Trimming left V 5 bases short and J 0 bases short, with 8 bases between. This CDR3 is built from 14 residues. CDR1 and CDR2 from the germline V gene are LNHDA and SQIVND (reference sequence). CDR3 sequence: CASSGQISGNTIYF. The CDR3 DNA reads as TGTGCCAGTAGTGGACAGATCTCTGGAAACACCATATATTTT.

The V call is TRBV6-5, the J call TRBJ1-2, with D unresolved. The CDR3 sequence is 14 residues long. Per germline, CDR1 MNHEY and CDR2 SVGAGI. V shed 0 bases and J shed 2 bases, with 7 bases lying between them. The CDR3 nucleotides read TGTGCCAGCAGTTACTCGCGACTCAACTATGGCTACACCTTC. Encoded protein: CASSYSRLNYGYTF.

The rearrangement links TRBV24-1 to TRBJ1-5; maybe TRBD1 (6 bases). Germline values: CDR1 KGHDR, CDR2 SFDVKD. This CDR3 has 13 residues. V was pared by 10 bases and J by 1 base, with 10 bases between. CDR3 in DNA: TGTGCCACGACAGGCCACAGCAATCAGCCCCAGCATTTT. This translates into CATTGHSNQPQHF.

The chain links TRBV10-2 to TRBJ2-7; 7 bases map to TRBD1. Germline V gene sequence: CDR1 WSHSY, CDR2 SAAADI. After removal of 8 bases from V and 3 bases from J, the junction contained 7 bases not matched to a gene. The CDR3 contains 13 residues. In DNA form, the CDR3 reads TGCGCCAGCGGCCGGGACAGTAACTACGAGCAGTACTTC. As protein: CASGRDSNYEQYF.

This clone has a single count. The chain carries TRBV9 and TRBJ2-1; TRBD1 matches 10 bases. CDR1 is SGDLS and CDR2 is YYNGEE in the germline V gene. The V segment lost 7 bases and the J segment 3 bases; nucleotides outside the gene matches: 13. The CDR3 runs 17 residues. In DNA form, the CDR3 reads TGTGCCAGCGGCACCCAAAGACAGGGGGCTAACTACAATGAGCAGTTCTTC. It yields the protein CASGTQRQGANYNEQFF.